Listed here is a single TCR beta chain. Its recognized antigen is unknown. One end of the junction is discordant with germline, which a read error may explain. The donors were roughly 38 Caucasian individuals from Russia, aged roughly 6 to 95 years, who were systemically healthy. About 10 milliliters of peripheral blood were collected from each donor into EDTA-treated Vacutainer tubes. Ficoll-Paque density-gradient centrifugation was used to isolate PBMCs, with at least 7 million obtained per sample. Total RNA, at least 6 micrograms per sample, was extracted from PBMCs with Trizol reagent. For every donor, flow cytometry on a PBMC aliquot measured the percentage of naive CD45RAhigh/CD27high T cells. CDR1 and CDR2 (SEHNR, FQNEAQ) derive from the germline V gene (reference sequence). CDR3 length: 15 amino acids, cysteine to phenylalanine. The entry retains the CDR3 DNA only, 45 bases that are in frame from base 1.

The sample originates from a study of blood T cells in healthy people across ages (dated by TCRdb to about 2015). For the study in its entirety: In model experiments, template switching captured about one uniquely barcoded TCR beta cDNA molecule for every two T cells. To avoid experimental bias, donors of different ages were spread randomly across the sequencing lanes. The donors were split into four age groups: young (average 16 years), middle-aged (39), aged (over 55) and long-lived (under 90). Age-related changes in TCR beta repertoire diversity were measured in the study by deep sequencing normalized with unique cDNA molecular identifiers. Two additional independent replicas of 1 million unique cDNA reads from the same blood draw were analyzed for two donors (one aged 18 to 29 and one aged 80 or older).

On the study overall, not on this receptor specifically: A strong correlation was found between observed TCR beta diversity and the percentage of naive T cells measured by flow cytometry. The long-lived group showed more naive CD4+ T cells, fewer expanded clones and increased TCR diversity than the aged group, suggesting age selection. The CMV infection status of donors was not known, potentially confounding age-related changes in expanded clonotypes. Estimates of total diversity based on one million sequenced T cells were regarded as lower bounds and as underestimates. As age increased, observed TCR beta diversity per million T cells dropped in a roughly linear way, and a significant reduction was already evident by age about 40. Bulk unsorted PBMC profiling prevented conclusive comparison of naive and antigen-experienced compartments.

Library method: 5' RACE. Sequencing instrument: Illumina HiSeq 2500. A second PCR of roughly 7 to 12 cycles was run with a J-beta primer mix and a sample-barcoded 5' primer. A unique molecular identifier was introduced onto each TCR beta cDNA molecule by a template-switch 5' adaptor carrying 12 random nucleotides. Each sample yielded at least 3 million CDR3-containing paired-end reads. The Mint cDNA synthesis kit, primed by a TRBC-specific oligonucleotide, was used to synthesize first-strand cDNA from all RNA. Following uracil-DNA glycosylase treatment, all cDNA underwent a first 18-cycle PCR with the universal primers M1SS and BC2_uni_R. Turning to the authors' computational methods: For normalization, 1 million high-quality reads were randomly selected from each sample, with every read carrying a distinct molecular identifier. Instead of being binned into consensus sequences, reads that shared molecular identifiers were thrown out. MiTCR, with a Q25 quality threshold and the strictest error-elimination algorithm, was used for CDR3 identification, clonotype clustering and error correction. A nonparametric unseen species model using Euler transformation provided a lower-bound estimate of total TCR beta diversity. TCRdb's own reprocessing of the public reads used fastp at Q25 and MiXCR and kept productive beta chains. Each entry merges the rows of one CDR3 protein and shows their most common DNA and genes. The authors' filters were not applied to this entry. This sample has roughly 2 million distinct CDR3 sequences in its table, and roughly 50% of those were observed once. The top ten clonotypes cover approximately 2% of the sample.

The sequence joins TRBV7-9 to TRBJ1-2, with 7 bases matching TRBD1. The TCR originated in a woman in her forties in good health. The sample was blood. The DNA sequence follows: TGTGCCAGCAGTCCCCGGACAGGAACTAACTATGACTACACCTTC. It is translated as CASSPRTGTNYDYTF.